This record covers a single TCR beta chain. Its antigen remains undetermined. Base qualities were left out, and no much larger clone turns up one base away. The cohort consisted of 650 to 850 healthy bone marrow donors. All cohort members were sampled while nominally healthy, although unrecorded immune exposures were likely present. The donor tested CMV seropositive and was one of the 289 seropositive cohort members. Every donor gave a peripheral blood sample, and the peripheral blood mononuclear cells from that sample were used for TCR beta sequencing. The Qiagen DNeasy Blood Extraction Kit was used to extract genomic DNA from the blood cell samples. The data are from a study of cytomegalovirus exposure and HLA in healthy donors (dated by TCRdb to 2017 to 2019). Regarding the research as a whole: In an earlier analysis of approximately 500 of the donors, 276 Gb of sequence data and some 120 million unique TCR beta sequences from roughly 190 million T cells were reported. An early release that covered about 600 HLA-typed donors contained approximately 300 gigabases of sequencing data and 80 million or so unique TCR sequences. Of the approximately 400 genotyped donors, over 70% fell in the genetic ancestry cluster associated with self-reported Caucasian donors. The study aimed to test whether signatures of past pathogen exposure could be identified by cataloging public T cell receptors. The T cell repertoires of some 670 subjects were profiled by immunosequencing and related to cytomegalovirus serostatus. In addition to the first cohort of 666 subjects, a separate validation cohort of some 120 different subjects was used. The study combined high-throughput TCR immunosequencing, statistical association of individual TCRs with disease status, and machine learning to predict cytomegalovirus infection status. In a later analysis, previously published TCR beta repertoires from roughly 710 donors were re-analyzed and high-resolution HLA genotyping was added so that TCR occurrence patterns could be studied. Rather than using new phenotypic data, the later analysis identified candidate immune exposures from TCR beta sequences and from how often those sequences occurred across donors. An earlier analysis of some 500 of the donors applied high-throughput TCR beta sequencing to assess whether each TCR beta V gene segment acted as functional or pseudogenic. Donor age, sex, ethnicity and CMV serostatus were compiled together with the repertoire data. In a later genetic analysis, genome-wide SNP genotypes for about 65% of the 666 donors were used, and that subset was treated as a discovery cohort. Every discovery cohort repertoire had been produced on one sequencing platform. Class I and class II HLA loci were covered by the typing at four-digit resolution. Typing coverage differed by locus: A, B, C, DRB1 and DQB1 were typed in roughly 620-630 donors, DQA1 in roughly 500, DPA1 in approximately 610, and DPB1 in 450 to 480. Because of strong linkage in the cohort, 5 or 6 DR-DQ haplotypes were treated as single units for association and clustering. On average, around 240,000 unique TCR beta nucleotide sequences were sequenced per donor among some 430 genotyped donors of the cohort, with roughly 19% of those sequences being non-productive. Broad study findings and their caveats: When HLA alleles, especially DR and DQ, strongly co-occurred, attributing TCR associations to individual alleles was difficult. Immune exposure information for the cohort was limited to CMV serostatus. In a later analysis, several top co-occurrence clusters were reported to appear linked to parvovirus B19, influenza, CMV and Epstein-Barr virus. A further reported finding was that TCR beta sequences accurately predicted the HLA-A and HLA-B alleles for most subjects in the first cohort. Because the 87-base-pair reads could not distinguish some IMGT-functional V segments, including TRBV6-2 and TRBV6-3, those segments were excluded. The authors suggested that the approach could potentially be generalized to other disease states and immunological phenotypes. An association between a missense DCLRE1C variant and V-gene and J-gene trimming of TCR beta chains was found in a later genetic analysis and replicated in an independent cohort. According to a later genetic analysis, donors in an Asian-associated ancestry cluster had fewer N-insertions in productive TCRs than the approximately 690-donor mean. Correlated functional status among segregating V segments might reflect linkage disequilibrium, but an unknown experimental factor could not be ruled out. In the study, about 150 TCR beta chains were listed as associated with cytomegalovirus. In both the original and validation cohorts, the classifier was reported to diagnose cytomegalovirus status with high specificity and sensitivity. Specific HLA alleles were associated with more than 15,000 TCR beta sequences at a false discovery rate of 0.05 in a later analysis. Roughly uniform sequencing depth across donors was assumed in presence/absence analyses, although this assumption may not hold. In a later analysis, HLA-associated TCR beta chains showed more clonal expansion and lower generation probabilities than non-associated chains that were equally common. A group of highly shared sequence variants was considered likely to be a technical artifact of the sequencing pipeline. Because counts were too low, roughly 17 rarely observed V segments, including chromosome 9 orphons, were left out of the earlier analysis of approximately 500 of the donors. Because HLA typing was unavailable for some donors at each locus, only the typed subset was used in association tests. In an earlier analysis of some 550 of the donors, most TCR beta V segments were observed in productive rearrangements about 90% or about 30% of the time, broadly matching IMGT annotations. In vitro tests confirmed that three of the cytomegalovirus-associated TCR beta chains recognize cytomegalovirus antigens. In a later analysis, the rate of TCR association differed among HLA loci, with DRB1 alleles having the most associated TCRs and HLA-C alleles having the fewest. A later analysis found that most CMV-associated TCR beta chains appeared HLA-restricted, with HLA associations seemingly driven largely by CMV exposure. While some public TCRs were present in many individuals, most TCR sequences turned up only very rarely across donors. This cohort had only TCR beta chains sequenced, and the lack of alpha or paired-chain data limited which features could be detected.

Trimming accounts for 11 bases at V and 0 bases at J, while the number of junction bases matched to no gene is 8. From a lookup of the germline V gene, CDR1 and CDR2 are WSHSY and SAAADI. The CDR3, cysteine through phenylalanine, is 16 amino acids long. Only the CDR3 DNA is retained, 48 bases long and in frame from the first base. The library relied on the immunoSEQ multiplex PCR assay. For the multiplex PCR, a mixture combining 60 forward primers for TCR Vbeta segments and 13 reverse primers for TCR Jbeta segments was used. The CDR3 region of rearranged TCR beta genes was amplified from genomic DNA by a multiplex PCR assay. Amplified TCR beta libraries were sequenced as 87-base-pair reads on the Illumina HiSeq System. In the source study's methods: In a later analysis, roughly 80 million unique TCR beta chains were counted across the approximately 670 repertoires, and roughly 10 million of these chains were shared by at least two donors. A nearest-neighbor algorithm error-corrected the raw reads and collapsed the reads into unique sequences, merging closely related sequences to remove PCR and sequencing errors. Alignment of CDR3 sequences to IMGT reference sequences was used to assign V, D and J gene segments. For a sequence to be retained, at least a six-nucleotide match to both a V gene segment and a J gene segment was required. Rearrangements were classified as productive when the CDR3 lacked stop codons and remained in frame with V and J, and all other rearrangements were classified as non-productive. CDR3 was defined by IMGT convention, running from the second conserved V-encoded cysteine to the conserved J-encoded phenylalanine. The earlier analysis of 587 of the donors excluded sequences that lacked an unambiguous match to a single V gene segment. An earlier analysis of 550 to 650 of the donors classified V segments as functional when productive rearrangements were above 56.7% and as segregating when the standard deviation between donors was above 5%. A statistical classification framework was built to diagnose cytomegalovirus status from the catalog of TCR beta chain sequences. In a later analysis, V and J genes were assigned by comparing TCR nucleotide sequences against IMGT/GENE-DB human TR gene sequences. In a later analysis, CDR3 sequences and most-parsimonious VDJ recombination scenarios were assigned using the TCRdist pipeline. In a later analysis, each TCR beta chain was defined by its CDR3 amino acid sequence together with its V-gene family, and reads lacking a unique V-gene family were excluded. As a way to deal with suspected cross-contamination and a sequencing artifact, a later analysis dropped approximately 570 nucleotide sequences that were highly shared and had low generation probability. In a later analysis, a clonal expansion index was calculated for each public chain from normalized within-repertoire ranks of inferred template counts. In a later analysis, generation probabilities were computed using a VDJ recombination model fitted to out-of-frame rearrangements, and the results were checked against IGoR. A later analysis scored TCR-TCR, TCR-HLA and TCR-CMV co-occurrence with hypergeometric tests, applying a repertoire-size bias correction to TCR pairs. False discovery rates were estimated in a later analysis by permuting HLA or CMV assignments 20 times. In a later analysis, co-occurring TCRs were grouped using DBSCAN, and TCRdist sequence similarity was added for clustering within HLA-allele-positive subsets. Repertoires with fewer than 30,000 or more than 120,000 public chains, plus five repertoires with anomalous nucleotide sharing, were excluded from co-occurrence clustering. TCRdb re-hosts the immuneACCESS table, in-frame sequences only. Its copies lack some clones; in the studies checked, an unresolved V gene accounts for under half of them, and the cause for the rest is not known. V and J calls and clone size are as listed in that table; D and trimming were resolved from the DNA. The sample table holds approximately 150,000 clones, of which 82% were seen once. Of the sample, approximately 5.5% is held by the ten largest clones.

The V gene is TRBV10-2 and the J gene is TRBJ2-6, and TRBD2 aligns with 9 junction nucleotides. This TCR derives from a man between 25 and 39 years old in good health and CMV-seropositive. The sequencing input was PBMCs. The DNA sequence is TGCGCCGTGCCCGGGACTAGCTCCTCTGGGGCCAACGTCCTGACTTTC. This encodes CAVPGTSSSGANVLTF.